The present TCR beta chain was sequenced within a study of blood T cell repertoires in COVID-19. About the study: Acute and convalescent COVID-19 samples came from the United States, Italy and Spain. PBMCs, B-cell-depleted T cells, or T cells were the source of the cDNA or gDNA that made up the material.

V dropped 0 bases and J dropped 7 bases, with 9 bases sitting between them. This CDR3 has 13 residues. From germline, CDR1 is SGHTA and CDR2 FQGTGA. Living in about two dozen US areas, the participants were between roughly 18 and 89 years of age. Participants had their cohort set by participant-reported clinical history. Only in-frame clones appear in the TCRdb table, and some are missing; sequencing was by immunoSEQ multiplex PCR. Altogether around 270,000 clones are present, 75% to 90% being singletons, with the ten largest covering around 3.1%. The sample comprised PBMCs or T cells enriched from blood (not recorded which). The V and J genes are TRBV7-3 and TRBJ1-2, with TRBD1 as a possible D gene (5 bases). This sequence was found in a woman between 35 and 50 years old who had been exposed to COVID-19. As DNA, the CDR3 is TGTGCCAGCAGCTTAACGTCGGGGGGTGGCTACACCTTC. As protein: CASSLTSGGGYTF.